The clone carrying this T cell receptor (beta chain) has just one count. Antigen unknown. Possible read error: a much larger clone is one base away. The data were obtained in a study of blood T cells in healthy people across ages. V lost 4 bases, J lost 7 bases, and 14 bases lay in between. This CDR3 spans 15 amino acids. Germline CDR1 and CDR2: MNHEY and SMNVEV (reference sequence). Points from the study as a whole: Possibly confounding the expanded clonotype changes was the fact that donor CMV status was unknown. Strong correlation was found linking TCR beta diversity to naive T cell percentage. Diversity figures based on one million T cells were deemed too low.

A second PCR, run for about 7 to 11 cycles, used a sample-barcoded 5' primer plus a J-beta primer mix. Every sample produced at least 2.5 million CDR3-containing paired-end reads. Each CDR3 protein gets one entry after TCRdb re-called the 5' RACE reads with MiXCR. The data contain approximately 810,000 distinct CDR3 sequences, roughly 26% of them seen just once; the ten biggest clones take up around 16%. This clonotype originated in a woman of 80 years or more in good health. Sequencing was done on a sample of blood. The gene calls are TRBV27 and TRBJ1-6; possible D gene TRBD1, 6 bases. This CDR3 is CASSYGGLRNSPLHF. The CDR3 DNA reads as TGTGCCAGCAGTTACGGGGGGCTTCGGAATTCACCCCTCCACTTT.